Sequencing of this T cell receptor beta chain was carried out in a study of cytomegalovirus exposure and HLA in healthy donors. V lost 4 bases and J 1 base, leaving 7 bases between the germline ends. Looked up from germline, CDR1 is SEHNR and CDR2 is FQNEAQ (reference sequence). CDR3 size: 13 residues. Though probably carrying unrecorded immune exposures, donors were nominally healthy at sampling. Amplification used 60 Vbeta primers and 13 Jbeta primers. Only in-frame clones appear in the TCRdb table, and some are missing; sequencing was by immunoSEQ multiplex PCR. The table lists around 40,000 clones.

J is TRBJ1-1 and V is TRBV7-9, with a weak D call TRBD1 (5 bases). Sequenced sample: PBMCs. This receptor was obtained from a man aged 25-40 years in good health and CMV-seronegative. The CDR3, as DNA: TGTGCCAGCAGCTCGGGGGGGAACACTGAAGCTTTCTTT. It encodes CASSSGGNTEAFF.